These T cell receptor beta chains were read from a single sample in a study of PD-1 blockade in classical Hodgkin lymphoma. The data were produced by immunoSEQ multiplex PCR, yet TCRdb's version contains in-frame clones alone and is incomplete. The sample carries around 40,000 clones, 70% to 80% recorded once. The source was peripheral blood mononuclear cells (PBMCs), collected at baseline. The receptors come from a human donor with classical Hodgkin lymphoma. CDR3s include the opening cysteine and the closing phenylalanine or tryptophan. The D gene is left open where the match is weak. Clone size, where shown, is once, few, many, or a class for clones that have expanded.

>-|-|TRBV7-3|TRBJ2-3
TGTGCCAGCAGCTTATCGAGAGATACGCAGTATTTT
CASSLSRDTQYF
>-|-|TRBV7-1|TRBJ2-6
TGTGCCAGCAGCCCTTCGGGGGCCAACGTCCTGACTTTC
CASSPSGANVLTF
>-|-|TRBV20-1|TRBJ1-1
TGCAGTGCTAGAGTTACTGAAGCTTTCTTT
CSARVTEAFF
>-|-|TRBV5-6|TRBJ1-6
TGTGCCAGCAGCCCCCAGGGATCACCCCTCCACTTT
CASSPQGSPLHF
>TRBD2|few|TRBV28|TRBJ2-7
TGTGCCAGCAGCGAACTAGCGGGGACCTACTACGAGCAGTACTTC
CASSELAGTYYEQYF
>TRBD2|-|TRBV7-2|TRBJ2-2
TGTGCCAGCAGCTTTGGGCTAGCGGTCGGGGAGCTGTTTTTT
CASSFGLAVGELFF
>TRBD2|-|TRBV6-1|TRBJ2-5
TGTGCCAGCAGTGAATTTTGGCTAGCGGGAGGTGTAGAGACCCAGTACTTC
CASSEFWLAGGVETQYF
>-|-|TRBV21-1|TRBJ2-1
TGTGCCAGCAGCAATAAAAGTGGAGGGGGGCGGATTGAGCAGTTCTTC
CASSNKSGGGRIEQFF
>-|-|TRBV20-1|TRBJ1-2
TGCAGTGCTAGGGGGGGAAATGGCTACACCTTC
CSARGGNGYTF
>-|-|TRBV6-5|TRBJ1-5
TGTGCCAGCAGTTGGGGGCGAGGCAATCAGCCCCAGCATTTT
CASSWGRGNQPQHF
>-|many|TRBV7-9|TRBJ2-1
TGTGCCAGCAGCTGGGGAGCGGGTATTGATGAGCAGTTCTTC
CASSWGAGIDEQFF
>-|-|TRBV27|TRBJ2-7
TGTGCCAGCAGTTTATCGGGCGAGCAGTACTTC
CASSLSGEQYF
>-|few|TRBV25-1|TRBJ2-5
TGTGCCAGCACCTCCGACTTGGACCAGGGGACCCAGTACTTC
CASTSDLDQGTQYF
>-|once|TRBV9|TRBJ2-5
TGTGCCAGCAGCGTCGCGTCGGGGAGCCAAGAGACCCAGTACTTC
CASSVASGSQETQYF
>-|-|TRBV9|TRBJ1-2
TGTGCCAGCAGAGCTACAAGGGGGGCCTATGGCTACACCTTC
CASRATRGAYGYTF
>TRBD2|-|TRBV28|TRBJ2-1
TGTGCCAGCAGTTTGGTAGCGGGAGAAATCTACAATGAGCAGTTCTTC
CASSLVAGEIYNEQFF
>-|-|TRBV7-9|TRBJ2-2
TGTGCCAGCAGTCTCGGACTACTCCCCGGGGAGCTGTTTTTT
CASSLGLLPGELFF
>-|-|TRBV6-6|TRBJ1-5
TGTGCCAGCCAAATTTGGAATCAGCCCCAGCATTTT
CASQIWNQPQHF
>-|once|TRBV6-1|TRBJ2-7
TGTGCCAGCAGCGAATCGTCCTACGAGCAGTACTTC
CASSESSYEQYF
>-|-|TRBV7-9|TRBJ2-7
TGTGCCAGCAGCCCCTCCGCGTTTGCGTCCTACGAGCAGTACTTC
CASSPSAFASYEQYF
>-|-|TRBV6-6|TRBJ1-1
TGTGCCAGCAGTTACAGGTGGACAGCAGAAGCTTTCTTT
CASSYRWTAEAFF
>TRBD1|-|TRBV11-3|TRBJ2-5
TGTGCCAGCAGCTTAGGCAACAGGGGAAGAGAGACCCAGTACTTC
CASSLGNRGRETQYF
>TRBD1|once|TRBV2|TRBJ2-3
TGTGCCAGGCCGATGGGGGACAGGCCCACCGATACGCAGTATTTT
CARPMGDRPTDTQYF
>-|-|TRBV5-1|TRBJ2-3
TGCGCCAGCAGCTTGGAGGGAGATACGCAGTATTTT
CASSLEGDTQYF
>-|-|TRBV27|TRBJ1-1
TGTGCCAGCAGTTTGAGGGGACCCCCCGACACTGAAGCTTTCTTT
CASSLRGPPDTEAFF
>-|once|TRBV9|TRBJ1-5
TGTGCCAGCAGCGTCGGGACACGGAATCAGCCCCAGCATTTT
CASSVGTRNQPQHF
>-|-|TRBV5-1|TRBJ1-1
TGCGCCAGCAGCTTGGCCGTCGGACAGATGAACACTGAAGCTTTCTTT
CASSLAVGQMNTEAFF
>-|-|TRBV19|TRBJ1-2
TGTGCCAGTACAAGGACAGTCCTCTATGGCTACACCTTC
CASTRTVLYGYTF
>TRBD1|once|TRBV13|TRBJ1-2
TGTGCCAGCAGCGTCTCCGCGACAGGGAACTACTATGGCTACACCTTC
CASSVSATGNYYGYTF
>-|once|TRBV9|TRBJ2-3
TGTGCCAGCAGCGTAGATGGGCTCACAGATACGCAGTATTTT
CASSVDGLTDTQYF
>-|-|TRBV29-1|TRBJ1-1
TGCAGCGTGGGGACGGATACCCTTAGGGCTTTCTTT
CSVGTDTLRAFF
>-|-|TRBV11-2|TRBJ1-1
TGTGCCAGCAGCTTAGCCCTCATGAACACTGAAGCTTTCTTT
CASSLALMNTEAFF
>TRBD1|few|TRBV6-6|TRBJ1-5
TGTGCCAGCAGACCGACAGGGGGAGGTCAGCCCCAGCATTTT
CASRPTGGGQPQHF
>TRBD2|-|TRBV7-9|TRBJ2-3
TGTGCCAGCAGTAACCAAGCGGGAGGGCCATCAGATACGCAGTATTTT
CASSNQAGGPSDTQYF
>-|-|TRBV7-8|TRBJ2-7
TGTGCCAGCAGCTTAGAGAGCCAGGGATTCTACGAGCAGTACTTC
CASSLESQGFYEQYF
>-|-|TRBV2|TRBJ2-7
TGTGCCAGTAGTACCAGGGGCTACTCCTACGAGCAGTACTTC
CASSTRGYSYEQYF
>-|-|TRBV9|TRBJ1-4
TGTGCCAGCAGCGTAGCCCCGACAGACGAAAAACTGTTTTTT
CASSVAPTDEKLFF
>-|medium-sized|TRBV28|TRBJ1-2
TGTGCCAGCAGTTCGTCAGGGAGATATGGCTACACCTTC
CASSSSGRYGYTF
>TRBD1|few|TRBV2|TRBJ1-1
TGTGCCAGCAGTGGAGTGACAGGGGTCAACACTGAAGCTTTCTTT
CASSGVTGVNTEAFF
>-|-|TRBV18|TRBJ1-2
TGTGCCAGCTCACCGAACAGGAACAACTATGGCTACACCTTC
CASSPNRNNYGYTF
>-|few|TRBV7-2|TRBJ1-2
TGTGCCAGCAGCTTAGTTCCAGGGAGTACCTATGGCTACACCTTC
CASSLVPGSTYGYTF
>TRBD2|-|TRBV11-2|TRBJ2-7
TGTGCCAGCAGTTCCTCTAGCGGGAGAAACTCCTACGAGCAGTACTTC
CASSSSSGRNSYEQYF
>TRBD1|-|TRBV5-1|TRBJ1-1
TGCGCCAGCAGCTTGGGCCGGGACAGGGCAAGTACCACTGAAGCTTTCTTT
CASSLGRDRASTTEAFF
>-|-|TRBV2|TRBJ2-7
TGTGCCAGCAGTGAAGGGCGAAGCATCATCCACGAGCAGTACTTC
CASSEGRSIIHEQYF
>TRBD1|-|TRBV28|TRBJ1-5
TGTGCCAGCAACTTCGACAGGGAAAGCAATCGGCCCCAGCATTTT
CASNFDRESNRPQHF
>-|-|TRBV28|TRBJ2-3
TGTGCCAGCAGGGTTCGGCTAACCAGCACAGATACGCAGTATTTT
CASRVRLTSTDTQYF
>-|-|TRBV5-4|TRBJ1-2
TGTGCCAGCAGCCCGGACAGCGCCAACTATGGCTACACCTTC
CASSPDSANYGYTF
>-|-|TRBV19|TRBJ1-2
TGTGCCAGTAGTGCGGTAAACTATGGCTACACCTTC
CASSAVNYGYTF
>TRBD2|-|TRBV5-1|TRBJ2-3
TGCGCCAGCAGCTCGTCGGGGCGGGAGGGCTATGATACGCAGTATTTT
CASSSSGREGYDTQYF
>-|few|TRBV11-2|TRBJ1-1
TGTGCCAGCAGCCTGTTCAGGGCCATGAACACTGAAGCTTTCTTT
CASSLFRAMNTEAFF
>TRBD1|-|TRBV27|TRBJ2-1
TGTGCCAGCAGGAACCTCGACAGGGTGACCTACAATGAGCAGTTCTTC
CASRNLDRVTYNEQFF
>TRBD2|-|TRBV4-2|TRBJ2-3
TGTGCCAGCAGCCAAACTAGCGGTGGCACAGATACGCAGTATTTT
CASSQTSGGTDTQYF
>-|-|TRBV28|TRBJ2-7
TGTGCCAGCGGCACCCACAGGGAGGGAGGCGAGCAGTACTTC
CASGTHREGGEQYF
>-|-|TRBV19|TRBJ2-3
TGTGCCAGTAGTATCGGGCCCACCGATACGCAGTATTTT
CASSIGPTDTQYF
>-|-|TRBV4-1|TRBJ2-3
TGCGCCAGCAGCCAATTCCATCACGCTGAGCAGTATTTT
CASSQFHHAEQYF